These T cell receptor beta chains were read from a single sample in a study of PD-1 blockade in classical Hodgkin lymphoma. The data were produced by immunoSEQ multiplex PCR, yet TCRdb's version contains in-frame clones alone and is incomplete. In the table there are approximately 30,000 clones, around 80% of which are singletons. The material was peripheral blood mononuclear cells (PBMCs), obtained before the fourth cycle of nivolumab. These receptors were obtained from a human donor with classical Hodgkin lymphoma. The CDR3 runs from the conserved cysteine through the conserved F or W. The order of the fields is CDR3 length, J gene, V gene, clone size, D gene, CDR3 protein, CDR3 DNA. The D gene is left open where the match is weak. A clone size is listed for some rows: how often the clone was seen (once, few, many), or a class if it is expanded.

13,TRBJ1-6,TRBV10-2,-,-,CASNKGYNSPLHF,TGCGCCAGCAACAAGGGTTACAATTCACCCCTCCACTTT
16,TRBJ2-6,TRBV28,-,-,CASSREELTGANVLTF,TGTGCCAGCAGCCGAGAGGAGCTCACCGGGGCCAACGTCCTGACTTTC
17,TRBJ2-2,TRBV5-5,-,TRBD1,CASSSLPGQRNTGELFF,TGTGCCAGCAGCTCACTTCCGGGACAGAGGAACACCGGGGAGCTGTTTTTT
16,TRBJ2-3,TRBV27,-,TRBD1,CASSTQTGLGPDTQYF,TGTGCCAGCAGTACCCAGACAGGGTTGGGGCCAGATACGCAGTATTTT
23,TRBJ2-7,TRBV23-1,once,TRBD2,CASSQPLPKTTQREPNQSYEQYF,TGCGCCAGCAGTCAGCCTTTACCAAAGACCACTCAGCGGGAGCCAAATCAATCCTACGAGCAGTACTTC
13,TRBJ1-1,TRBV18,-,TRBD1,CASSPTGGTEAFF,TGTGCCAGCTCACCCACAGGGGGCACTGAAGCTTTCTTT
13,TRBJ2-7,TRBV7-6,-,-,CASSFGFNYEQYF,TGTGCCAGCAGCTTTGGGTTTAACTACGAGCAGTACTTC
15,TRBJ1-1,TRBV29-1,-,TRBD1,CSVGDRGRGNTEAFF,TGCAGCGTAGGCGACAGGGGGCGCGGGAACACTGAAGCTTTCTTT
11,TRBJ1-2,TRBV2,once,-,CASRAGYGYTF,TGTGCCAGCAGGGCAGGATATGGCTACACCTTC
16,TRBJ2-3,TRBV18,-,TRBD2,CASSPGLLTSTDTQYF,TGTGCCAGCTCACCGGGACTATTAACTAGCACAGATACGCAGTATTTT
15,TRBJ2-1,TRBV11-3,-,TRBD2,CASSPGLAGGNEQFF,TGTGCCAGCAGCCCGGGACTAGCGGGAGGTAATGAGCAGTTCTTC
12,TRBJ2-5,TRBV10-3,-,-,CAIGYAQETQYF,TGTGCCATCGGTTACGCCCAAGAGACCCAGTACTTC
13,TRBJ2-1,TRBV7-8,-,-,CASSSNPENEQFF,TGTGCCAGCAGCTCCAACCCGGAGAATGAGCAGTTCTTC
14,TRBJ2-1,TRBV9,-,-,CASSVGGSYNEQFF,TGTGCCAGCAGCGTCGGGGGCTCCTACAATGAGCAGTTCTTC
14,TRBJ2-7,TRBV11-2,few,TRBD2,CASSEAGGPYEQYF,TGTGCCAGCAGCGAAGCGGGAGGGCCCTACGAGCAGTACTTC
14,TRBJ2-7,TRBV6-1,-,TRBD2,CASLRAGIPYEQYF,TGTGCCAGCCTGAGAGCGGGAATACCCTACGAGCAGTACTTC
11,TRBJ2-7,TRBV12-5,-,-,CASGKGEGRYF,TGTGCTAGTGGTAAGGGGGAAGGACGGTACTTC
16,TRBJ2-1,TRBV11-2,-,TRBD1,CASSLVGTAYYNEQFF,TGTGCCAGCAGCCTAGTGGGGACAGCCTACTACAATGAGCAGTTCTTC
14,TRBJ1-2,TRBV6-1,-,TRBD1,CASTPGQGYYGYTF,TGTGCCAGCACTCCGGGACAGGGTTACTATGGCTACACCTTC
16,TRBJ1-1,TRBV28,once,-,CASSILAGTGVGEAFF,TGTGCCAGCAGTATATTGGCCGGGACCGGGGTGGGGGAAGCTTTCTTT
10,TRBJ2-3,TRBV6-1,-,-,CASRGGTQYF,TGTGCCAGCAGGGGGGGTACGCAGTATTTT
12,TRBJ1-1,TRBV7-8,medium-sized,-,CASSLDSIEAFF,TGTGCCAGCAGCTTAGATTCGATTGAAGCTTTCTTT
14,TRBJ2-2,TRBV19,-,-,CASSIKLQTGELFF,TGTGCCAGTAGTATCAAACTTCAAACCGGGGAGCTGTTTTTT
15,TRBJ1-4,TRBV7-2,-,-,CASSLGGQGGGKLFF,TGTGCCAGCAGCTTAGGTGGGCAAGGGGGTGGAAAACTGTTTTTT
15,TRBJ2-2,TRBV6-5,-,-,CASREDGASNGELFF,TGTGCCAGCAGGGAGGACGGGGCGTCGAACGGGGAGCTGTTTTTT
16,TRBJ2-2,TRBV7-9,once,TRBD2,CASSLAAGVSNGELFF,TGTGCCAGCAGCTTAGCTGCGGGAGTTTCTAACGGGGAGCTGTTTTTT
11,TRBJ1-3,TRBV29-1,-,-,CSIRSGNTIYF,TGCAGCATTAGATCTGGAAACACCATATATTTT
14,TRBJ1-1,TRBV6-1,-,-,CASSESGRRTEAFF,TGTGCCAGCAGTGAATCCGGGAGGCGCACTGAAGCTTTCTTT